This TCR beta chain emerged from a study of radiation and T cells in renal cell carcinoma (dated by TCRdb to 2019 to 2021). Regarding the complete study: Samples came from a clinical trial, in which primary renal cell carcinomas received 15 Gy stereotactic body radiation therapy followed by nephrectomy 4 weeks later. A total of about 4 million unique CDR3 nucleotide sequences, encoding 2.8 million or so unique CDR3 amino acid sequences, were found across all 55 or so samples. In total, 50 to 60 samples, comprising around 26 tumors and roughly 27 peripheral blood samples, were subjected to TCR beta sequencing.

Comment on this clone: It has no known antigen specificity. No base-level quality is on record; no much larger clone is a single base apart. Other nucleotide sequences from this sample produce the same CDR3.

The CDR3 has 13 amino acids, counting the end cysteine and phenylalanine. Only the CDR3 DNA is retained, 39 bases long and in frame from the first base. Looking up the germline V gene yields CDR1 SGHRS and CDR2 YFSETQ. The junction shows trimming of 2 bases on V and 3 bases on J, plus 5 bases between the germline ends. Per the publication, the time point label means: blood 2 weeks post-SBRT. This sample's treatment or condition label indicates: 15 Gy SBRT to primary tumor, nephrectomy 4 weeks later. To track tumor-enriched clonotypes, serial peripheral blood was sampled from radiation-treated patients at baseline and at 2 weeks and 4 weeks after SBRT. All patients had renal cell carcinoma with clear cell pathology. The QIAamp DNA Blood Mini Kit (Qiagen) was used to prepare genomic DNA for TCR sequencing. The analyses included just those samples that passed every quality control check. Following the manufacturer's recommendations, the immunoSEQ kit was used to generate TCR beta libraries from genomic DNA. To prepare libraries, a first multiplex PCR with proprietary primers was run, followed by a second PCR that added unique barcodes, and a bead cleanup was done after each round. Each sample batch included a kit-provided positive control reaction and a negative control reaction. The final libraries were assessed on an Agilent 4200 TapeStation D1000 ScreenTape, pooled by volume, and quantified by qPCR. Sequencing was performed on an Illumina NextSeq500 using a MidOutput 150-cycle cartridge, with 156 Read1 cycles, 15 Index1 cycles, and the kit custom primers. The pooled library was loaded at approximately 1 pM, with a 20% PhiX control spiked in. As for the original processing: The vendor-processed data were analyzed in R, and a clonotype was defined as all T cells that share the same CDR3 nucleotide sequence. For clone abundance analyses, frequencies were normalized to the 10,000 most abundant clones per sample. Before analysis, public T cell clones were removed, and these numbered fewer than six per sample on average. A difference in abundance of at least 32-fold between compartments was used to define tumor-enriched and baseline blood-enriched clonotypes. Clonotypes expanded or contracted between blood time points were identified with a beta-binomial differential abundance model. Tumor-blood repertoire similarity was measured with the Baroni-Urbani and Buser coefficient, and groups were compared using two-tailed Wilcoxon tests in R. In TCRdb, the immuneACCESS table is reduced to in-frame sequences with V and J assigned. These tables do not hold every clone; where another copy was compared, an unresolved V gene accounts for under half, and the others remain unexplained. V and J calls and clone size are those listed in that table; D and trimming were worked out from the DNA. The sample table holds 150,000 to 160,000 clones, of which about 91% were seen once. 13% of the sample rests with the top ten.

The study at large found these results: With a single-armed trial design, the study had no way to address how radiation dose or scheduling affects the TCR repertoire. No pretreatment tumor biopsies were available, so the baseline intratumoral presence of clonotypes could not be determined. Blood repertoire dynamics were not followed beyond 4 weeks after treatment. In blood, the top tumor clonotypes increased from baseline to 2 weeks after radiation and then shrank by 4 weeks, which suggests a temporary expansion of tumor-resident clones.

This sample comprised blood, obtained from a patient whose treatment included radiotherapy and nephrectomy. The clonotype originates from a woman in her fifties or sixties with renal cell carcinoma. This chain joins TRBV5-1 to TRBJ2-2; D gene: possibly TRBD1, on 5 matching bases. The base sequence is TGCGCCAGCAGCTTAGGGGACACCGGGGAGCTGTTTTTT. Its protein reads: CASSLGDTGELFF.